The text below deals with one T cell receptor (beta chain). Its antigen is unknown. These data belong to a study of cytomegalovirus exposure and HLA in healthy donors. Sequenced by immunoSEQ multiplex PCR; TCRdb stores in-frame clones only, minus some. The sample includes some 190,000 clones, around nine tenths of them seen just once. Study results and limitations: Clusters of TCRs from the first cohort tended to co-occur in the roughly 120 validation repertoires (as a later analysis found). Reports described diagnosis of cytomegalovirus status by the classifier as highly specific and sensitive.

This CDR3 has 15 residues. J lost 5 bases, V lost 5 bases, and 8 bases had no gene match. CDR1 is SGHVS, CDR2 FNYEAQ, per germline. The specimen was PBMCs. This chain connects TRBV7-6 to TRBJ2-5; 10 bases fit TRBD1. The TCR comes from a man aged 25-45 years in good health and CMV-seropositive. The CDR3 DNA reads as TGTGCCAGCAGCATCCGACAGGGGGCTGGGGAGACCCAGTACTTC. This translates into CASSIRQGAGETQYF.